This T cell receptor (beta chain) was recovered during a study of CD8+CD57+ T cells in acquired aplastic anemia. Study details: CD4+ and CD8+ cells, once sorted, gave DNA averaging roughly 3.4 ug.

Whoever was chosen for sequencing had shown CD8+CD57+ cell expansion by flow cytometry. All patients were therapy-naive when blood was sampled. General study results and limits: Shared by patients and controls, 25 to 30 CD8+ CDR3s were abundant in patients.

The TCR beta profiling, which covered VDJ combination and CDR3 sequence, was carried out using genomic DNA as the template. MiXCR, applied by TCRdb to the reads, yields one record per CDR3 protein. The table includes roughly 100,000 distinct CDR3 sequences, around 62% detected once. Note on this clonotype: Its cognate antigen is unknown.

This clonotype was obtained from a human donor with aplastic anemia. Sequenced: sorted CD4+, CD8+, or CD8+CD57+ T cells (not recorded which) from PBMCs.

In DNA, the CDR3 is TGTGCCACCAGCAGGAACACCGGGGAGCTGTTTTTT. Amino acid sequence: CATSRNTGELFF. This chain joins TRBV15 and TRBJ2-2; D remains unclear. Germline V gives CDR1 LNHNV, CDR2 YYDKDF (reference sequence). The CDR3 consists of 12 residues. Trimming pared 3 bases from V and 1 base from J, leaving 0 bases between.